This T cell receptor beta chain is drawn from a study of T cell changes during pregnancy in multiple sclerosis. Trimming removed 3 bases at V and 4 bases at J, with 4 bases between. Germline CDR1 and CDR2: WSHSY and SAAADI. This CDR3 comprises 12 residues. Using immunoSEQ multiplex PCR, the repertoire was profiled, and TCRdb retains in-frame clones only, with some absent. The data contain some 71,000 clones, approximately 91% of them singletons. The TCR was taken from a female donor with multiple sclerosis, enrolled in a pregnancy study. The sample consisted of peripheral blood, taken in the third trimester of pregnancy. The rearrangement uses TRBV10-2 and TRBJ2-1; D not resolved. The CDR3 reads CASSDSYNEQFF. Written as DNA, the CDR3 is TGCGCCAGCAGTGACAGTTACAATGAGCAGTTCTTC.